The clone carrying this T cell receptor beta chain was observed a handful of times. Its antigen is unknown. TCRdb's copy holds only in-frame clones and misses some; the assay was immunoSEQ multiplex PCR. The sample has about 93,000 clones, over 85% seen once. Germline V gene sequence: CDR1 ENHRY, CDR2 SYGVKD. The CDR3 has 14 amino acids. V was clipped by 6 bases and J by 3 bases, with 14 bases between them. This sample was included in a study of graft-versus-host responses after intestinal transplantation. Overall study: Transplant types were multivisceral, liver-intestinal, or isolated intestinal.

Study-level points and caveats: The study found high graft-versus-host to host-versus-graft clonal ratios in allografts of patients with graft-donor T cell macrochimerism. Recipient bone marrow held GvH clones, some seen earlier in ileum or blood. Peak circulating GvH clone levels were associated with early post-transplant HvG declines.

This material consisted of unstimulated CD8+ T cells sorted from spleen or lymph node cells, taken before intestinal transplant. This clonotype was sampled from a human donor who received an intestinal transplant. The V gene is TRBV10-3, the J gene TRBJ1-1, with no clear D. The CDR3 nucleotides are TGTGCCATCAGCCTTGGTGGAGTGGACACTGAAGCTTTCTTT. Residues: CAISLGGVDTEAFF.